The 30 T cell receptor beta chains below all came from one sample that was sequenced in a study of CD8+ T cells in alopecia areata. Extracted RNA was reverse transcribed, and the resulting cDNA served as sequencing template. Clones were read by immunoSEQ multiplex PCR, and TCRdb kept only the in-frame ones, dropping some. The data contain about 69,000 clones, 55% to 75% of them singletons. This sample comprised CD8+ T cells sorted from blood, obtained at week 0. These receptor sequences come from a human donor with alopecia areata.

This clone appeared a single time. The chain couples TRBV25-1 to TRBJ1-5, with no clear D. This CDR3 spans 12 amino acids. V lost 1 base and J 6 bases, leaving 4 bases between the germline ends. Germline loops: CDR1 MGHDK, CDR2 SYGVNS. CDR3 loop: CASSELGQPQHF. Written as DNA, the CDR3 is TGTGCCAGCAGTGAATTAGGTCAGCCCCAGCATTTT.

This rearrangement joins TRBV29-1 to TRBJ2-3; TRBD2 matches at 14 bases. Germline-derived CDR1 and CDR2 are SQVTM and ANQGSEA. This CDR3 spans 17 amino acids. J gave up 5 bases and V 6 bases, and 13 bases lay outside the gene matches. This chain's CDR3 is CSVAGRTSGGPGDTQYF. The DNA of the CDR3 is TGCAGCGTAGCCGGCCGGACTAGCGGGGGGCCCGGAGATACGCAGTATTTT.

The rearrangement links TRBV6-5 to TRBJ2-5; tentatively, D is TRBD1 (5 bases). The germline V gene has CDR1 MNHEY and CDR2 SVGAGI. V was pared by 0 bases and J by 2 bases, with 7 bases between. The CDR3 is 14 residues long. The CDR3: CASSYSRQQETQYF. In DNA form, the CDR3 reads TGTGCCAGCAGTTACTCGCGACAGCAAGAGACCCAGTACTTC.

This rearrangement joins TRBV27 to TRBJ2-2, with D unclear. Trimming pared 0 bases from V and 8 bases from J, leaving 10 bases between. Germline CDR1 and CDR2: MNHEY and SMNVEV (reference sequence). CDR3 length: 14 residues. CDR3 protein: CASSLSRPVGELFF. Here the CDR3 DNA reads TGTGCCAGCAGTTTATCCCGCCCCGTTGGGGAGCTGTTTTTT.

The chain is built from TRBV9 and TRBJ2-5, with TRBD2 matching 8 bases. Germline-derived CDR1 and CDR2 are SGDLS and YYNGEE. The ends lost 4 bases at V and 5 bases at J; junction bases unmatched: 10. This CDR3 comprises 15 residues. The CDR3 DNA sequence: TGTGCCAGCAGCCAAGAGGGGACTAGGGGGGAGACCCAGTACTTC. This codes for CASSQEGTRGETQYF. The whole variable domain, filled in from reference TRBV9 and TRBJ2-5, reads DSGVTQTPKHLITATGQRVTLRCSPRSGDLSVYWYQQSLDQGLQFLIQYYNGEERAKGNILERFSAQQFPDLHSELNLSSLELGDSALYFCASSQEGTRGETQYFGPGTRLLVL.

The CDR3 reads CATGDRGTEAFF. Written as DNA, the CDR3 is TGTGCCACCGGGGACAGGGGAACTGAAGCTTTCTTT. This chain uses TRBV28 with TRBJ1-1; TRBD1 matches 10 bases. Trimming removed 10 bases from V and 5 bases from J; junction bases left unmatched: 4. CDR3 length: 12 residues. CDR1 is MDHEN, CDR2 SYDVKM, per germline.

The rearrangement joins TRBV12-5 to TRBJ1-1; 8 bases map to TRBD1. Germline assignment: CDR1 LGHNT and CDR2 FRNRAP. V was clipped by 6 bases and J by 8 bases; unmatched bases: 8. The CDR3 length is 13 residues. The CDR3 region is CASGTTTGDEAFF. CDR3 DNA sequence: TGTGCTAGTGGCACTACGACAGGGGACGAAGCTTTCTTT.

CDR3 in DNA: TGTGCCACCAGCAGAGTTCCTGGAGATACGCAGTATTTT. Translating it yields CATSRVPGDTQYF. The chain employs TRBV15 and TRBJ2-3; D is ambiguous. V was pared by 1 base and J by 5 bases, with 7 bases between. The germline V gene has CDR1 LNHNV and CDR2 YYDKDF (reference sequence). The CDR3 contains 13 residues.

This clone has more than one count but fewer than ten. The V call is TRBV5-6, the J call TRBJ2-1; 12 bases align to TRBD2. The CDR3 totals 16 residues. CDR1 is SGHDT, CDR2 YYEEEE, per germline. V lost 0 bases to trimming and J lost 7 bases; unmatched junction nucleotides: 5. The chain's CDR3 is CASSLERTSGVNEQFF. Here the CDR3 DNA reads TGTGCCAGCAGCTTGGAGCGGACTAGCGGGGTAAATGAGCAGTTCTTC.

This clone occurred a few times. The gene calls are TRBV14 and TRBJ2-7; tentative D call: TRBD2 (5 bases). Germline V lookup: CDR1 SGHDN, CDR2 FVKESK. The CDR3 is 13 residues long. V lost 5 bases, J lost 7 bases, and 15 bases lay in between. The CDR3 coding sequence is TGTGCCAGCAGCTCGGGATTCACGAGAGAGCAGTACTTC. Its protein product is CASSSGFTREQYF.

This clone was recorded a few times. The J gene is TRBJ1-1, the V gene TRBV5-1; D uncertain. The V gene's germline CDR1 is SGHRS and CDR2 YFSETQ. This CDR3 spans 14 amino acids. V was shortened by 5 bases and J by 1 base, with 12 bases between the two germline ends. CDR3 sequence (DNA): TGCGCCAGCAGTCATGGACGCCCGAACACTGAAGCTTTCTTT. It translates to CASSHGRPNTEAFF.

The chain joins TRBV5-4 to TRBJ1-4; D remains unclear. The CDR3 runs to 14 residues. The germline V and J ends were trimmed by 0 bases and 8 bases, with 11 bases remaining between them. CDR1 and CDR2 from the germline V gene are SGHNT and YYREEE (reference sequence). CDR3: CASSLGGRKEKLFF. The CDR3 coding sequence is TGTGCCAGCAGCTTGGGAGGGAGGAAGGAAAAACTGTTTTTT.

This chain links TRBV29-1 with TRBJ1-5; D may be TRBD1 (5 bases). Trimming stripped 5 bases from V and 5 bases from J, with 28 bases between. This CDR3 has 18 amino acids. The germline V gene encodes CDR1 SQVTM and CDR2 ANQGSEA. The CDR3 spells CSVNYSRGVTSPDQPQHF. CDR3 nucleotides: TGCAGCGTTAACTATTCGCGGGGGGTAACTAGTCCCGATCAGCCCCAGCATTTT.

The rearrangement uses TRBV7-9 and TRBJ2-1; D is undetermined. Deletions cut 5 bases from V and 6 bases from J, with 11 bases between. Germline V gene lookup returns CDR1 SEHNR and CDR2 FQNEAQ (reference sequence). The CDR3 has 13 residues. The CDR3 loop reads CASSTSETNEQFF. The CDR3 DNA follows: TGTGCCAGCAGCACCTCGGAGACCAATGAGCAGTTCTTC.

This clone turned up a few times. The rearrangement joins TRBV5-6 to TRBJ1-5, with 8 bases identical to TRBD1. The V gene's germline CDR1 is SGHDT and CDR2 YYEEEE. This CDR3 has 15 amino acids. V lost 2 bases to trimming and J lost 2 bases; unmatched junction nucleotides: 3. This CDR3 is CASSFGTGGNQPQHF. CDR3 DNA: TGTGCCAGCAGCTTCGGGACAGGAGGCAATCAGCCCCAGCATTTT.

J is TRBJ2-3 and V is TRBV4-3; either TRBD1 or TRBD2 may supply D (5 bases each). Trimming cost V 3 bases and J 4 bases, with 11 bases left between them. CDR3 length: 14 amino acids. Germline lookup yields CDR1 LGHNA and CDR2 YSLEER. CDR3 sequence: CASSQGVGADTQYF. DNA for the CDR3: TGCGCCAGCAGCCAGGGGGTAGGGGCAGATACGCAGTATTTT.

The chain joins TRBV27 to TRBJ2-7, with D possibly being TRBD1 or TRBD2 (5 bases each). Germline values: CDR1 MNHEY, CDR2 SMNVEV (reference sequence). The CDR3 spans 15 residues. Trimming took off 5 bases at V and 1 base at J, with 15 bases between the two ends. CDR3 in DNA: TGTGCCAGCAGTGAAACCGGGACCGGGTCCTACGAGCAGTACTTC. It encodes CASSETGTGSYEQYF.

The rearrangement joins TRBV7-8 to TRBJ2-1; 14 nucleotides line up with TRBD2. The germline V gene has CDR1 SGHVS and CDR2 FQNEAQ. The CDR3 has 15 amino acids. The junction had 2 bases not matched to a gene; V was cut back by 2 bases and J by 8 bases. CDR3 loop: CASSLLTSGRDEQFF. Written as DNA, the CDR3 is TGTGCCAGCAGCTTACTGACTAGCGGGAGGGATGAGCAGTTCTTC. Together with reference TRBV7-8 and TRBJ2-1, the CDR3 gives the full variable domain: GAGVSQSPRYKVAKRGQDVALRCDPISGHVSLFWYQQALGQGPEFLTYFQNEAQLDKSGLPSDRFFAERPEGSVSTLKIQRTQQEDSAVYLCASSLLTSGRDEQFFGPGTRLTVL.

This clone came up a few times. This chain uses TRBV5-6 with TRBJ2-7; D gene ambiguous. This CDR3 contains 13 residues. The V gene lost 4 bases and the J gene lost 1 base, with 9 bases spanning the gap. The germline gives CDR1 SGHDT, CDR2 YYEEEE. In DNA form, the CDR3 reads TGTGCCAGCAGCATACGCGAATCCTACGAGCAGTACTTC. This translates into CASSIRESYEQYF.

In DNA, the CDR3 is TGTGCCAGCAGTGCAACCGGGACAGGGCTCAACGAGCAGTACTTC. Translating gives CASSATGTGLNEQYF. The chain joins TRBV27 to TRBJ2-7, with 9 bases identical to TRBD1. The CDR3 has 15 amino acids. Germline V gene sequence: CDR1 MNHEY, CDR2 SMNVEV (reference sequence). J gave up 5 bases and V 5 bases, and 10 bases lay outside the gene matches.

Written as DNA, the CDR3 is TGTGCCAGCAGTTTACGCTCTACAGGGCCCCAGCATTTT. Translation: CASSLRSTGPQHF. The chain combines TRBV27 with TRBJ1-5; a possible D gene is TRBD1 (5 bases). The germline CDR1 and CDR2 sequences are MNHEY and SMNVEV (reference sequence). The CDR3 covers 13 residues. The germline V and J ends were trimmed by 2 bases and 9 bases, with 11 bases remaining between them.

The V and J genes are TRBV4-1 and TRBJ2-2, with D perhaps matching TRBD1 (5 bases). The CDR3 has 16 amino acids. The V gene's germline CDR1 is MGHRA and CDR2 YSYEKL. Trimming stripped 5 bases from V and 1 base from J, with 14 bases between. CDR3 sequence (DNA): TGCGCCAGCAGCAAAGGGCCCGACAGGAACACCGGGGAGCTGTTTTTT. Translation: CASSKGPDRNTGELFF.

The chain recombines TRBV11-2 with TRBJ2-7; the D is unclear. Trimming took 5 bases from V and 3 from J, leaving 5 bases between them. From germline, CDR1 is SGHAT and CDR2 FQNNGV. The CDR3 sequence is 11 residues long. CDR3 sequence reads: CASSLYYEQYF. The CDR3 bases are TGTGCCAGCAGCCTTTACTACGAGCAGTACTTC.

V usage is TRBV6-5 and J usage is TRBJ1-5; D possibly corresponds to TRBD1 (6 bases). Trimming left V 6 bases short and J 6 bases short, with 18 bases between. Germline CDR1 reads MNHEY; CDR2 reads SVGAGI. This CDR3 contains 15 residues. This CDR3 reads CASSANRVAAQPQHF. The CDR3 coding sequence is TGTGCCAGCAGCGCGAACAGGGTGGCGGCTCAGCCCCAGCATTTT.

The genes are TRBV5-6 and TRBJ1-4; the match to TRBD1 covers 9 bases. This CDR3 has 18 amino acids. Per the germline V gene, CDR1 is SGHDT and CDR2 is YYEEEE. The J segment lost 4 bases and the V segment lost 4 bases, leaving 14 bases of the junction unmatched. CDR3 protein: CASSHLPEGTGFNEKLFF. CDR3 DNA: TGTGCCAGCAGCCACCTCCCGGAGGGGACAGGGTTTAATGAAAAACTGTTTTTT. The entire variable domain, with the rest obtained from reference TRBV5-6 and TRBJ1-4, is as follows: DAGVTQSPTHLIKTRGQQVTLRCSPKSGHDTVSWYQQALGQGPQFIFQYYEEEERQRGNFPDRFSGHQFPNYSSELNVNALLLGDSALYLCASSHLPEGTGFNEKLFFGSGTQLSVL.

The chain couples TRBV2 to TRBJ2-7; D not resolved. The ends were cut back, 6 bases at V and 3 bases at J, with 9 bases in the middle. Germline CDR1 SNHLY, CDR2 FYNNEI. The CDR3 is 12 residues long. The CDR3 region is CASRARYYEQYF. CDR3 DNA sequence: TGTGCCAGCAGGGCCAGGTACTACGAGCAGTACTTC.

This clone was seen just once. The rearrangement joins TRBV29-1 to TRBJ2-3; D may be TRBD1 (5 bases). The CDR3 spans 13 residues. Trimming took off 6 bases at V and 2 bases at J, with 12 bases between the two ends. From germline, CDR1 is SQVTM and CDR2 ANQGSEA. This CDR3 is CSVNRINTDTQYF. Here the CDR3 DNA reads TGCAGCGTGAACAGGATCAACACAGATACGCAGTATTTT.

The V call is TRBV25-1, the J call TRBJ1-2; D not certain. Between the trimmed V and J ends, which lost 2 bases and 4 bases, there was a span of 14 bases. The germline gives CDR1 MGHDK, CDR2 SYGVNS. The CDR3 totals 15 residues. The CDR3 DNA sequence: TGTGCCAGCAGTGAACCCGCCGGCGCGGGCTATGGCTACACCTTC. It encodes CASSEPAGAGYGYTF.

This clone qualifies as medium-sized. The chain couples TRBV6-4 to TRBJ1-1; possibly TRBD1 for D (5 bases). CDR3 length: 15 amino acids. Germline V gene lookup returns CDR1 MRHNA and CDR2 SNTAGT. Trimming left V 6 bases short and J 4 bases short, with 18 bases between. The CDR3: CASSERQGEGTEAFF. The DNA of the CDR3 is TGTGCCAGCAGCGAGCGGCAGGGTGAGGGCACTGAAGCTTTCTTT.

The chain joins TRBV4-3 to TRBJ2-3; D call uncertain. The V gene lost 0 bases and the J gene lost 4 bases, with 8 bases spanning the gap. Germline V lookup: CDR1 LGHNA, CDR2 YSLEER. The CDR3 extends over 14 amino acids. Written as DNA, the CDR3 is TGCGCCAGCAGCCAAGATCGTGGGGCAGATACGCAGTATTTT. It encodes CASSQDRGADTQYF.